This T cell receptor beta chain came from a study of cytotoxic CD8 clonotypes in ibrutinib-treated CLL. Study-wide points: At progression, clonality fell back toward baseline after rising at ibrutinib response. Baseline clonality exceeded age-matched healthy donors and tracked circulating CD8+ T-cell counts. With treatment, public clonotypes, which were uncommon, either contracted or remained stable.

Depth targeted 1 in 200,000 to 1 in 1 million T cells, averaging roughly 9.3x coverage per clonotype. TCRdb keeps only in-frame clones here, not all; method: immunoSEQ multiplex PCR. The table has about 120,000 clones, about 53% seen once. Trimming removed 3 bases from V and 6 bases from J, with 12 bases in between. There are 14 residues in the CDR3. In germline, CDR1 is SGHTA, CDR2 FQGNSA. In the case of this clone: What it binds is not known.

The sample consisted of PBMCs, taken after 24 months of ibrutinib treatment. The chain is built from TRBV7-2 and TRBJ2-1, with a weak D call TRBD2 (7 bases). The receptor was derived from a human donor with chronic lymphocytic leukemia. This chain's CDR3 is CASSFPGGLNEQFF. In DNA, the CDR3 is TGTGCCAGCAGCTTTCCGGGGGGCCTCAATGAGCAGTTCTTC. The whole variable domain, filled in from reference TRBV7-2 and TRBJ2-1, reads GAGVSQSPSNKVTEKGKDVELRCDPISGHTALYWYRQSLGQGLEFLIYFQGNSAPDKSGLPSDRFSAERTGGSVSTLTIQRTQQEDSAVYLCASSFPGGLNEQFFGPGTRLTVL.